This entry is about one T cell receptor beta chain. Trimming left V 4 bases short and J 6 bases short, with 12 bases between. The CDR3 has 13 amino acids. CDR1 is MNHEY, CDR2 SVGAGI, per germline. The Seattle patients, enrolled during active infection, were followed longitudinally. Original handling: By means of reference gene primer amplification, nucleated cell counts were estimated. Data came from immunoSEQ multiplex PCR; TCRdb stores just in-frame clones and leaves some out. The V and J calls and the clone size are those of that table, but D and trimming were determined from the DNA. Of roughly 300,000 clones listed, roughly nine tenths were seen once; the top ten hold around 12%. The sample originates from a study of blood T cell repertoires in COVID-19. Study details: Nucleic acid was either cDNA or gDNA, and it came from T cells, B-cell-depleted T cells, or PBMCs.

The clonotype comes from a woman aged 25-40 years with COVID-19, enrolled during active disease. Specimen: peripheral blood. J is TRBJ1-2 and V is TRBV6-5; possibly TRBD1 for D (6 bases). The CDR3 protein is CASSSGVWDGYTF. CDR3 DNA: TGTGCCAGCAGTTCAGGGGTCTGGGATGGCTACACCTTC.